Below, 9 T cell receptor beta chains from the same sample are listed, as sequenced in a study of T cell changes during pregnancy in multiple sclerosis. TCRdb keeps only in-frame clones here, not all; method: immunoSEQ multiplex PCR. The table has 100,000 to 130,000 clones, about nine tenths seen once. The specimen was peripheral blood, collected in the third trimester of pregnancy. Every receptor here comes from a female donor in good health, enrolled as a control in a pregnancy study.

This chain joins TRBV7-9 and TRBJ1-1, with a tentative D call TRBD1 (6 bases). Deletions cut 8 bases from V and 3 bases from J, with 13 bases between. Germline V gives CDR1 SEHNR, CDR2 FQNEAQ (reference sequence). This CDR3 is built from 13 residues. The CDR3 here is CASAQGWDTEAFF. The DNA for the CDR3 is TGTGCCAGCGCACAGGGTTGGGACACTGAAGCTTTCTTT. The whole variable domain, filled in from reference TRBV7-9 and TRBJ1-1, reads DTGVSQNPRHKITKRGQNVTFRCDPISEHNRLYWYRQTLGQGPEFLTYFQNEAQLEKSRLLSDRFSAERPKGSFSTLEIQRTEQGDSAMYLCASAQGWDTEAFFGQGTRLTVV.

The chain is built from TRBV20-1 and TRBJ1-2, with 7 bases aligning to TRBD1. Trimming took 5 bases from V and 14 from J; bases not matched to a gene: 8. The CDR3 is 10 amino acids. Germline lookup yields CDR1 DFQATT and CDR2 SNEGSKA (reference sequence). This CDR3 reads CSAGTDPPTF. CDR3 nucleotide sequence: TGCAGTGCTGGGACAGATCCTCCTACCTTC.

The chain couples TRBV19 to TRBJ1-1; 8 bases line up with TRBD1. Germline V gives CDR1 LNHDA, CDR2 SQIVND (reference sequence). The CDR3 is 14 amino acids. The ends lost 5 bases at V and 5 bases at J; junction bases unmatched: 7. DNA of the CDR3: TGTGCCAGTAGTCAGACAGGGGAGATTACTGAAGCTTTCTTT. This translates into CASSQTGEITEAFF. Full variable domain (rest looked up from reference TRBV19 and TRBJ1-1): DGGITQSPKYLFRKEGQNVTLSCEQNLNHDAMYWYRQDPGQGLRLIYYSQIVNDFQKGDIAEGYSVSREKKESFPLTVTSAQKNPTAFYLCASSQTGEITEAFFGQGTRLTVV.

This chain connects TRBV7-2 to TRBJ2-6, with 7 nucleotides matching TRBD2. The V gene's germline CDR1 is SGHTA and CDR2 FQGNSA. This CDR3 has 15 residues. V trimming: 5 bases; J trimming: 4 bases; junction bases outside the gene matches: 5. The CDR3 DNA reads as TGTGCCAGCAGCCAGGGAGGGAGCGGGGCCAACGTCCTGACTTTC. Its translation is CASSQGGSGANVLTF.

V gene TRBV9 combines with J gene TRBJ1-2; TRBD1 might be the D (5 bases). V lost 2 bases, J lost 4 bases, and 12 bases lay in between. This CDR3 spans 14 amino acids. Looked up from germline, CDR1 is SGDLS and CDR2 is YYNGEE. For the CDR3, the DNA is TGTGCCAGCAGCGTTGATCGGCAGGGCTATGGCTACACCTTC. It translates to CASSVDRQGYGYTF.

V usage is TRBV6-5 and J usage is TRBJ1-1, with D hard to call. The ends were cut back, 2 bases at V and 7 bases at J, with 17 bases in the middle. The CDR3 extends over 15 amino acids. Germline V gene lookup returns CDR1 MNHEY and CDR2 SVGAGI. The CDR3 DNA follows: TGTGCCAGCAGTTACAACGGTCGGCCGGGAGGTGAAGCTTTCTTT. This codes for CASSYNGRPGGEAFF.

The chain uses TRBV5-6 and TRBJ2-5; 7 bases map to TRBD1. V shed 3 bases and J 0 bases; nucleotides not matched to a gene: 11. Germline V gene sequence: CDR1 SGHDT, CDR2 YYEEEE. This CDR3 spans 17 amino acids. The CDR3, as DNA: TGTGCCAGCAGCTCCCTGAGGGACAGCGACTACCAAGAGACCCAGTACTTC. Translation: CASSSLRDSDYQETQYF.

The chain combines TRBV19 with TRBJ1-2, with TRBD1 identical over 9 bases. Germline CDR1 LNHDA, CDR2 SQIVND (reference sequence). The CDR3 is made up of 15 amino acids. V was clipped by 4 bases and J by 7 bases; unmatched bases: 10. The CDR3 nucleotides are TGTGCCAGTAGTACAGCCGGGACAGGGAGAGGTGGCTACACCTTC. Protein: CASSTAGTGRGGYTF.

The rearrangement links TRBV14 to TRBJ2-5; perhaps TRBD2 as D (6 bases). The germline V and J ends were trimmed by 4 bases and 5 bases, with 14 bases remaining between them. The CDR3 has 14 residues. CDR1 is SGHDN and CDR2 is FVKESK in the germline V gene. The CDR3 sequence is CASSPGTGRETQYF. The CDR3, as DNA: TGTGCCAGCAGCCCCGGGACGGGGAGGGAGACCCAGTACTTC.